This T cell receptor (beta chain) derives from a study of blood T cell repertoires in COVID-19. Across the whole study: Samples came from the United States, Italy and Spain, spanning acute and convalescent COVID-19. T cells, B-cell-depleted T cells, or PBMCs provided the cDNA or gDNA that served as material.

Trimming removed 4 bases from V and 4 bases from J; junction bases left unmatched: 4. The germline V gene has CDR1 SGHVS and CDR2 FNYEAQ. The length of the CDR3 is 16 residues. Original processing methods: Estimation of nucleated cell counts relied on the amplification of reference gene primers. Libraries were prepared by immunoSEQ multiplex PCR; TCRdb keeps only in-frame clonotypes and omits some of them. V, J and clone size reflect that table, while D and trimming were determined from the DNA. There are around 220,000 clones in the sample; about 80% occur only once, and 4% to 6% lies in the top ten.

This chain connects TRBV7-6 to TRBJ2-3; 14 bases map to TRBD2. The material sequenced was peripheral blood. The sequence derives from an elderly woman with active or convalescent COVID-19. CDR3 in DNA: TGTGCCAGCAGCTCATGGACTAGCGGGGGGTCAGATACGCAGTATTTT. Translating it yields CASSSWTSGGSDTQYF.